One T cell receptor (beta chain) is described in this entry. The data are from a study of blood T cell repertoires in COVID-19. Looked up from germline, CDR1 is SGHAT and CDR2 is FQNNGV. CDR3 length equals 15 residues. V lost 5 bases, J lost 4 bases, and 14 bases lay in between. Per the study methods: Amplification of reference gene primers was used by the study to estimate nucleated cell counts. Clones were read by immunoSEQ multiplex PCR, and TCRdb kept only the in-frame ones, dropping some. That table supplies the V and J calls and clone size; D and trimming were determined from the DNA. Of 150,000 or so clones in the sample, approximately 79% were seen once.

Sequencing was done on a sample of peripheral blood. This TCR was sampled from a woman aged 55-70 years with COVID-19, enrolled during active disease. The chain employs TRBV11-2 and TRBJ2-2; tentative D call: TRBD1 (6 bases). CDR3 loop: CASSKTGQSTGELFF. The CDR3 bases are TGTGCCAGCAGCAAAACTGGACAGTCCACCGGGGAGCTGTTTTTT.